One and the same sample provided the 26 T cell receptor beta chains below, sequenced in a study of cytomegalovirus exposure and HLA in healthy donors. PCR used 60 Vbeta primers and 13 Jbeta primers. The assay was immunoSEQ multiplex PCR, and TCRdb's table has in-frame clones only and misses some. The repertoire holds 170,000 or so clones, with roughly four fifths as singletons. The sequencing input was PBMCs. These TCRs come from a man aged 50 to 59 in good health and CMV-seronegative.

This sequence joins TRBV5-4 and TRBJ2-3; possibly TRBD2 for D (6 bases). Germline CDR1 is SGHNT and CDR2 is YYREEE (reference sequence). This CDR3 is built from 15 residues. V gave up 4 bases and J gave up 1 base, with 13 bases separating them. This chain's CDR3 is CASSPRLVGTDTQYF. The DNA of the CDR3 is TGTGCCAGCAGCCCCCGACTAGTGGGCACAGATACGCAGTATTTT.

The CDR3 DNA follows: TGTGCCAGCAGCTTATCAGGAAGAAATCAGCCCCAGCATTTT. Its translation is CASSLSGRNQPQHF. The chain uses TRBV7-2 and TRBJ1-5; D gene unclear. Trimming stripped 2 bases from V and 4 bases from J, with 9 bases between. CDR1 is SGHTA and CDR2 is FQGNSA in the germline V gene. The CDR3 is 14 residues long.

The chain is built from TRBV5-3 and TRBJ2-1, with 7 bases lining up with TRBD2. TRBV5-3 carries the ORF label, with uncertain function. This CDR3 spans 16 amino acids. The trim removed 3 bases at V and 0 bases at J, leaving 6 bases unmatched. The CDR3 nucleotides read TGTGCCAGAAGCTACGAGCGGGGAAGCTCCTACAATGAGCAGTTCTTC. As protein: CARSYERGSSYNEQFF.

The chain carries TRBV7-2 and TRBJ2-7; 9 nucleotides line up with TRBD1. This CDR3 has 13 residues. CDR1 SGHTA and CDR2 FQGNSA come from the germline V gene. The trim removed 7 bases at V and 6 bases at J, leaving 7 bases unmatched. This CDR3 reads CASNNRGRGEQYF. The CDR3 DNA reads TGTGCCAGCAACAACAGGGGGCGGGGCGAGCAGTACTTC.

This sequence joins TRBV6-6 and TRBJ1-2; 10 positions agree with TRBD1. Germline V lookup: CDR1 MNHNY, CDR2 SVGAGI (reference sequence). J lost 3 bases, V lost 6 bases, and 4 bases had no gene match. CDR3 length equals 14 residues. CDR3 nucleotide sequence: TGTGCCAGCAGCGGGACAGGGGTCGACTATGGCTACACCTTC. Its protein product is CASSGTGVDYGYTF.

V and J are TRBV7-9 and TRBJ2-3, with TRBD2 matching 11 bases. With 5 bases clipped from V and 8 bases from J, the junction kept 15 bases outside the gene matches. This CDR3 has 17 residues. From germline, CDR1 is SEHNR and CDR2 FQNEAQ (reference sequence). CDR3 sequence: CASSPMEVAGGPSTQYF. The CDR3 nucleotides read TGTGCCAGCAGCCCCATGGAGGTAGCGGGAGGGCCAAGTACGCAGTATTTT.

With respect to this clone: Its ends do not fully match the called genes, so a read error is possible. V gene TRBV7-6 combines with J gene TRBJ1-6, with 7 positions matching TRBD1. Germline CDR1 reads SGHVS; CDR2 reads FNYEAQ. This CDR3 contains 13 residues. CDR3 DNA: TGTGCCAGCAGCTTAGGAAGGGACAGCCGGCCTTACTTT. This encodes CASSLGRDSRPYF. The variable domain in full, with the rest retrieved from reference TRBV7-6 and TRBJ1-6, is GAGVSQSPRYKVTKRGQDVALRCDPISGHVSLYWYRQALGQGPEFLTYFNYEAQQDKSGLPNDRFSAERPEGSISTLTIQRTEQRDSAMYRCASSLGRDSRPYFGNGTRLTVT.

The rearrangement joins TRBV7-3 to TRBJ2-5; D perhaps matches TRBD1 (5 bases). Trimming left V 2 bases short and J 5 bases short, with 15 bases between. The CDR3 loop spans 15 amino acids. CDR1 and CDR2 from the germline V gene are SGHTA and FQGTGA. DNA of the CDR3: TGTGCCAGCAGCTTAGATGGGGCCAGCCGGGAGACCCAGTACTTC. This encodes CASSLDGASRETQYF.

As concerns this clone: A junction end diverges from the germline sequence, so it may reflect a read error. The V and J genes are TRBV4-1 and TRBJ1-2; D not certain. The CDR3 loop spans 14 amino acids. From germline, CDR1 is MGHRA and CDR2 YSYEKL. CDR3 DNA: TGCGCCAGCAGCCAAGGAAAACGGAACTATGGCTACCCCTTC. Translated, it gives CASSQGKRNYGYPF.

This clone was detected a few times. J is TRBJ1-3 and V is TRBV19, with a tentative D call TRBD1 (6 bases). Germline values: CDR1 LNHDA, CDR2 SQIVND (reference sequence). The CDR3 has 13 amino acids. The V gene lost 9 bases and the J gene lost 2 bases, with 11 bases spanning the gap. The CDR3 sequence: CASHTGTGNTIYF. CDR3 DNA: TGTGCCAGCCATACAGGGACTGGAAACACCATATATTTT.

In its sample, this clone was seen a few times. V gene TRBV7-2 combines with J gene TRBJ1-3; D possibly corresponds to TRBD1 (6 bases). The CDR3 covers 17 residues. Trimming cost V 5 bases and J 3 bases, with 20 bases left between them. Germline loops: CDR1 SGHTA, CDR2 FQGNSA. The CDR3: CASSPTRGRQDGNTIYF. Here the CDR3 DNA reads TGTGCCAGCAGCCCAACCAGGGGCAGACAAGATGGAAACACCATATATTTT.

The chain carries TRBV7-9 and TRBJ2-3; 13 bases are shared with TRBD2. Trimming removed 4 bases from V and 0 bases from J; junction bases left unmatched: 10. The CDR3 contains 19 residues. The germline V gene encodes CDR1 SEHNR and CDR2 FQNEAQ (reference sequence). The CDR3 here is CASSSWTSGGDGSTDTQYF. The DNA for the CDR3 is TGTGCCAGCAGCTCCTGGACTAGCGGGGGTGACGGTAGCACAGATACGCAGTATTTT.

This chain uses TRBV4-2 with TRBJ1-5; the D gene is possibly TRBD1 (6 bases). The CDR3 length is 16 residues. Trimming shortened V by 5 bases and J by 4 bases, and 18 bases separated the two germline ends. CDR1 is LGHNA, CDR2 YNFKEQ, per germline. The CDR3 nucleotides are TGTGCCAGCAGCGCGAGGGGGTCTTCTACGAATCAGCCCCAGCATTTT. This sequence encodes CASSARGSSTNQPQHF.

This clone was recorded only once. This rearrangement joins TRBV18 to TRBJ2-5, with a tentative D call TRBD2 (6 bases). V was pared by 4 bases and J by 11 bases, with 14 bases between. The CDR3 spans 12 residues. Germline V lookup: CDR1 KGHSH, CDR2 LQKENI. This CDR3 reads CASSRTKGEQYF. The CDR3 DNA follows: TGTGCCAGCTCACGGACTAAAGGGGAGCAGTACTTC.

V is TRBV5-1 and J is TRBJ1-6; D is unresolved. Trimming took 2 bases from V and 4 from J, leaving 7 bases between them. Germline values: CDR1 SGHRS, CDR2 YFSETQ. The CDR3 covers 14 residues. The CDR3 protein is CASSFGIYNSPLHF. CDR3 coding DNA: TGCGCCAGCAGCTTCGGTATTTATAATTCACCCCTCCACTTT.

The rearrangement uses TRBV28 and TRBJ1-6; TRBD1 aligns across 7 bases. The CDR3 consists of 14 residues. CDR1 is MDHEN and CDR2 is SYDVKM in the germline V gene. After removal of 2 bases from V and 11 bases from J, the junction contained 6 bases not matched to a gene. In DNA, the CDR3 is TGTGCCAGCAGTTTAAAAGGGGGCAATCCACCCCTCCACTTT. This encodes CASSLKGGNPPLHF.

The genes are TRBV7-9 and TRBJ1-4, with 11 bases identical to TRBD1. The CDR3 has 17 amino acids. Germline values: CDR1 SEHNR, CDR2 FQNEAQ (reference sequence). Losses at the gene ends were 5 bases for V and 10 bases for J; bases not matched to a gene: 15. The CDR3 DNA is TGTGCCAGCAGCCTTCACGGGACAGGGGGGGTCTCTACAAAACTGTTTTTT. Amino acids: CASSLHGTGGVSTKLFF. Using reference TRBV7-9 and TRBJ1-4 for the parts outside the CDR3, the full variable domain is DTGVSQNPRHKITKRGQNVTFRCDPISEHNRLYWYRQTLGQGPEFLTYFQNEAQLEKSRLLSDRFSAERPKGSFSTLEIQRTEQGDSAMYLCASSLHGTGGVSTKLFFGSGTQLSVL.

This sequence joins TRBV5-8 and TRBJ1-5; no clear D. The CDR3 length is 16 residues. The germline V gene encodes CDR1 SGHTS and CDR2 YDEGEE. V was trimmed by 2 bases and J by 0 bases, leaving 12 bases between them. CDR3 in DNA: TGTGCCAGCAGCTTCCATCTAACTCCTAGCAATCAGCCCCAGCATTTT. Translated, it gives CASSFHLTPSNQPQHF.

The rearrangement joins TRBV4-1 to TRBJ2-5, with TRBD2 matching over 10 bases. Per germline, CDR1 MGHRA and CDR2 YSYEKL. V was clipped by 0 bases and J by 2 bases; unmatched bases: 9. This CDR3 comprises 18 residues. CDR3 DNA: TGCGCCAGCAGCCAAGATCGAGCTAGCGGGGGACAGCAAGAGACCCAGTACTTC. Translated: CASSQDRASGGQQETQYF.

This chain uses TRBV7-3 with TRBJ2-3; 8 bases align to TRBD2. J was trimmed by 0 bases and V by 5 bases; bases with no gene match: 4. CDR3 size: 15 residues. Germline CDR1 SGHTA, CDR2 FQGTGA. The CDR3: CASSPGLASTDTQYF. The CDR3 DNA follows: TGTGCCAGCAGCCCCGGACTAGCTAGCACAGATACGCAGTATTTT.

DNA for the CDR3: TGTGCCAGCAGTGAAAATGGCTTTAACTATGGCTACACCTTC. Translation: CASSENGFNYGYTF. The chain combines TRBV2 with TRBJ1-2, with no clear D. Trimming left V 2 bases short and J 1 base short, with 8 bases between. Germline V gene sequence: CDR1 SNHLY, CDR2 FYNNEI. The CDR3 has 14 residues.

The rearrangement uses TRBV5-1 and TRBJ2-7; the D is unclear. V shed 0 bases and J shed 1 base, with 5 bases lying between them. Per germline, CDR1 SGHRS and CDR2 YFSETQ. The CDR3 runs 13 residues. CDR3 nucleotide sequence: TGCGCCAGCAGCTTGGTCAGGTCCTACGAGCAGTACTTC. It translates to CASSLVRSYEQYF.

The V gene is TRBV28, the J gene TRBJ1-5, with a weak D call TRBD1 (6 bases). Trimming pared 1 base from V and 11 bases from J, leaving 15 bases between. This CDR3 has 14 amino acids. Germline-derived CDR1 and CDR2 are MDHEN and SYDVKM. The DNA of the CDR3 is TGTGCCAGCAGTTTATCGGGGGGCGAAGGGTCCCAGCATTTT. This sequence encodes CASSLSGGEGSQHF.

The rearrangement uses TRBV7-8 and TRBJ1-3; D gene ambiguous. V was shortened by 2 bases and J by 8 bases, with 4 bases between the two germline ends. Per the germline V gene, CDR1 is SGHVS and CDR2 is FQNEAQ. The CDR3 covers 11 residues. For the CDR3, the DNA is TGTGCCAGCAGCTTACGGGACACCATATATTTT. Translating gives CASSLRDTIYF.

This chain uses TRBV9 with TRBJ2-4; perhaps TRBD1 as D (5 bases). Germline CDR1 and CDR2: SGDLS and YYNGEE. V lost 4 bases, J lost 9 bases, and 20 bases lay in between. The CDR3 extends over 15 amino acids. CDR3 DNA sequence: TGTGCCAGCAGCTTATCGGACACCCGGGCCGGCATTCAGTACTTC. It is translated as CASSLSDTRAGIQYF.

The chain links TRBV29-1 to TRBJ2-7, with 7 bases identical to TRBD1. V trimming: 4 bases; J trimming: 4 bases; junction bases outside the gene matches: 10. Germline CDR1 SQVTM, CDR2 ANQGSEA. The CDR3 spans 14 residues. The CDR3 DNA reads as TGCAGCGTTGGAGGAGGCAGGGGGTTATACGAGCAGTACTTC. This sequence encodes CSVGGGRGLYEQYF.